This T cell receptor beta chain derives from a study of blood T cell repertoires in COVID-19. Whole-study context: Samples came from the United States, Italy and Spain, spanning acute and convalescent COVID-19.

Trimming removed 5 bases from V and 7 bases from J; junction bases left unmatched: 12. In germline, CDR1 is LNHDA, CDR2 SQIVND (reference sequence). The CDR3 runs to 16 residues. In this sample, this clone turned up a few times. The authors' processing: Reference gene primer amplification in the assay estimated nucleated cell counts. Measured with immunoSEQ multiplex PCR; TCRdb has only the in-frame clones, and not every one. V and J calls plus clone size are reproduced from that table; the DNA served to infer D and trimming. The sample has 150,000 to 200,000 clones, 83% seen once. This sequence was found in a woman in her thirties or forties with acute or convalescent COVID-19. The rearrangement uses TRBV19 and TRBJ2-7; TRBD2 matches at 12 bases. The specimen was peripheral blood. The CDR3 DNA sequence: TGTGCCAGTAGTTCCCTGGGACTAGCGGGTGAAGGGGAGCAGTACTTC. Its translation is CASSSLGLAGEGEQYF.